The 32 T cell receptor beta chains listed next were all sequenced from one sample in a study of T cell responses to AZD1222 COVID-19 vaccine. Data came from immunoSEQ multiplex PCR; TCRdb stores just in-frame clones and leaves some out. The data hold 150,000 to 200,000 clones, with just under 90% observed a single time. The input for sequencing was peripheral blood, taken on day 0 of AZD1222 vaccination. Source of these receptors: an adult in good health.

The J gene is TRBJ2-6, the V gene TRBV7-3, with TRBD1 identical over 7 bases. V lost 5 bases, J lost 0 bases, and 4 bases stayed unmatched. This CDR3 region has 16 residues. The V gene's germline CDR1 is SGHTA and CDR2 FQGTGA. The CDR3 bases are TGTGCCAGCAGCCGGGGACAGTCCTCTGGGGCCAACGTCCTGACTTTC. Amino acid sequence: CASSRGQSSGANVLTF.

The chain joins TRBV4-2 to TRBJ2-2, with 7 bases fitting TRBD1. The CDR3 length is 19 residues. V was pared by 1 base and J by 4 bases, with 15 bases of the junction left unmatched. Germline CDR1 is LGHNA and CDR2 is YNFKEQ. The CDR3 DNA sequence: TGTGCCAGCAGCCAAGGTCCGACAGGGATCGGTGGGAGCACCGGGGAGCTGTTTTTT. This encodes CASSQGPTGIGGSTGELFF.

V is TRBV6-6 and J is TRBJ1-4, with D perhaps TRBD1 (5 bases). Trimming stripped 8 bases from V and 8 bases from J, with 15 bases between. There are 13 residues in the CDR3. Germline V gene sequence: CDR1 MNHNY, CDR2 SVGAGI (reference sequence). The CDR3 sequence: CASGDSSSEKLFF. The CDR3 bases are TGTGCCAGCGGCGACAGCTCCTCGGAAAAACTGTTTTTT.

The CDR3 protein is CASSLVWGSNQPQHF. DNA of the CDR3: TGTGCCAGCAGCTTAGTGTGGGGTAGCAATCAGCCCCAGCATTTT. The chain couples TRBV7-2 to TRBJ1-5, with D hard to call. V lost 1 base, J lost 0 bases, and 7 bases lay in between. This CDR3 is built from 15 residues. Germline CDR1 reads SGHTA; CDR2 reads FQGNSA. The complete variable domain, with remaining parts taken from reference TRBV7-2 and TRBJ1-5, reads GAGVSQSPSNKVTEKGKDVELRCDPISGHTALYWYRQSLGQGLEFLIYFQGNSAPDKSGLPSDRFSAERTGGSVSTLTIQRTQQEDSAVYLCASSLVWGSNQPQHFGDGTRLSIL.

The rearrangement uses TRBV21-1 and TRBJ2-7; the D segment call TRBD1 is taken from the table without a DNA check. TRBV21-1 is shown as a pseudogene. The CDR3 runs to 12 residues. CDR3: CASGAERTEQYF. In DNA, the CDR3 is TGTGCCAGCGGGGCCGAGAGAACCGAGCAGTACTTC.

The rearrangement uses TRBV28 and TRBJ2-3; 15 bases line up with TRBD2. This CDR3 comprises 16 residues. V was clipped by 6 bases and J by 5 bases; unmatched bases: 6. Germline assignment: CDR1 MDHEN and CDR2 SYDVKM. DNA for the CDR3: TGTGCCAGCAGGCGGACTAGCGGGAGGGGTAGAGATACGCAGTATTTT. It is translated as CASRRTSGRGRDTQYF.

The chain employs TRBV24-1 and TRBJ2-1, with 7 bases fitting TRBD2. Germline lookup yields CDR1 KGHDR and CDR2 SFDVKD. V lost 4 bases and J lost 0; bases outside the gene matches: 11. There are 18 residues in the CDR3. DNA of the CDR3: TGTGCCACCAGTGACAACGGGGGGACCGCGAGCTCCTACAATGAGCAGTTCTTC. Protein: CATSDNGGTASSYNEQFF.

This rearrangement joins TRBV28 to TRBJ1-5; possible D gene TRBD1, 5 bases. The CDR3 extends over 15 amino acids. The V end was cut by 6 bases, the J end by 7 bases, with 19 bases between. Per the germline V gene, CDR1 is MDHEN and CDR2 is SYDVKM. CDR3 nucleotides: TGTGCCAGCAGGCCGACAGTTAACGGAAGGCAGCCCCAGCATTTT. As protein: CASRPTVNGRQPQHF. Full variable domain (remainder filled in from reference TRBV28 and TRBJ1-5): DVKVTQSSRYLVKRTGEKVFLECVQDMDHENMFWYRQDPGLGLRLIYFSYDVKMKEKGDIPEGYSVSREKKERFSLILESASTNQTSMYLCASRPTVNGRQPQHFGDGTRLSIL.

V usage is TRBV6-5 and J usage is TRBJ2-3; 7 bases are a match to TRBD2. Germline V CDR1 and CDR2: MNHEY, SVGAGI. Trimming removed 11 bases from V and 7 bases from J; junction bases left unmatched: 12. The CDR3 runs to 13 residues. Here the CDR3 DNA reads TGTGCCGGGACCAACGGCGGGAGCTATACGCAGTATTTT. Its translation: CAGTNGGSYTQYF.

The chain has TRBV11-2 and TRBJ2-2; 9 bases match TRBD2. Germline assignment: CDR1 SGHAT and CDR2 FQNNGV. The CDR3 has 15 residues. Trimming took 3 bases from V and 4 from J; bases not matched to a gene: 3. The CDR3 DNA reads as TGTGCCAGCAGCTTGTCTAGCGGGACCACCGGGGAGCTGTTTTTT. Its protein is CASSLSSGTTGELFF.

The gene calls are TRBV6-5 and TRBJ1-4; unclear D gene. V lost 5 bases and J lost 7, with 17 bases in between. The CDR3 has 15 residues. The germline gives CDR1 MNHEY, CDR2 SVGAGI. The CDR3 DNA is TGTGCCAGCAGTCCCCGTCGGCAGGTCCGTGAAAAACTGTTTTTT. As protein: CASSPRRQVREKLFF.

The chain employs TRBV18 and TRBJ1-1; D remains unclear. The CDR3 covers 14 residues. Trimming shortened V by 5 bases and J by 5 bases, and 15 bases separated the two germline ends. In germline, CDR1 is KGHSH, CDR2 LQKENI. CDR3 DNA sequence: TGTGCCAGCTCAAGGCGTCAGCAAGAGACTGAAGCTTTCTTT. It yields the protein CASSRRQQETEAFF.

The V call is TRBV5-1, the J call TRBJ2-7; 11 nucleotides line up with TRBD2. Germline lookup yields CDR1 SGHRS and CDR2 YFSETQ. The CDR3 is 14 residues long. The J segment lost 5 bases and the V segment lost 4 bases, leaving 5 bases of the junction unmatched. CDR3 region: CASSPTSGRDEQYF. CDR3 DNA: TGCGCCAGCAGCCCAACTAGCGGGAGAGACGAGCAGTACTTC.

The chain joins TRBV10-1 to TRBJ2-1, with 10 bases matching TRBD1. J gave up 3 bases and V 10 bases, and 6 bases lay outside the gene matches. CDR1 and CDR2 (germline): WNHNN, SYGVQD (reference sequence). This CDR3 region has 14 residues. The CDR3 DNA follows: TGCGCCAACCCGGGACAGGGGATCTACAATGAGCAGTTCTTC. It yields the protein CANPGQGIYNEQFF.

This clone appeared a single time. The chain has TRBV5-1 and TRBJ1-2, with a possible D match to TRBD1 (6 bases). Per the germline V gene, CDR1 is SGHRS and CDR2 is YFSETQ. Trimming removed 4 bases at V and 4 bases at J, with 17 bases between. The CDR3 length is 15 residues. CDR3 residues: CASSGRRGGGYGYTF. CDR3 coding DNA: TGCGCCAGCAGCGGGCGCAGGGGCGGTGGCTATGGCTACACCTTC.

This CDR3 is CASSFSGTDTQYF. The CDR3 nucleotides read TGTGCCAGCAGTTTTAGCGGGACAGATACGCAGTATTTT. The gene calls are TRBV6-6 and TRBJ2-3, with 7 bases lining up with TRBD2. The junction had 1 base not matched to a gene; V was cut back by 4 bases and J by 3 bases. Germline CDR1 and CDR2: MNHNY and SVGAGI (reference sequence). CDR3 size: 13 residues.

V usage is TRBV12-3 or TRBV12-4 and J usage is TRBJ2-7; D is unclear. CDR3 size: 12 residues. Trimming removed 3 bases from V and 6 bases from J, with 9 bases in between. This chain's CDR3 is CASSFRRPEQYF. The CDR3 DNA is TGTGCCAGCAGTTTCCGGAGACCCGAGCAGTACTTC.

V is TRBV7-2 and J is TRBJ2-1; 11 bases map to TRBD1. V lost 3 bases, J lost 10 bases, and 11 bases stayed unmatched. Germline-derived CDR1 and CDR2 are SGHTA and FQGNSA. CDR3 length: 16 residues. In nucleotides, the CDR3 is TGTGCCAGCAGCTTGGGAACTCCGGGACAGGGGGTGGAGCAGTTCTTC. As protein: CASSLGTPGQGVEQFF.

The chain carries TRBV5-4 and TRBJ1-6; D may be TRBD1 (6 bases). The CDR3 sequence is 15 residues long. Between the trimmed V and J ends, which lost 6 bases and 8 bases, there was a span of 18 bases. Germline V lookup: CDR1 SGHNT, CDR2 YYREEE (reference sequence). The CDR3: CASKGGAGEDSPLHF. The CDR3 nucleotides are TGTGCCAGCAAGGGGGGCGCGGGGGAGGATTCACCCCTCCACTTT.

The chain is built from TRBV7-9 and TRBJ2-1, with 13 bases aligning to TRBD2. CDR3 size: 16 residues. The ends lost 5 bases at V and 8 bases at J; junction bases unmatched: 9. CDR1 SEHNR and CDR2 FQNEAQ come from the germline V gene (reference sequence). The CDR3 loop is CASSPLGTSGAHEQFF. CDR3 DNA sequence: TGTGCCAGCAGCCCCCTAGGGACTAGCGGGGCCCATGAGCAGTTCTTC. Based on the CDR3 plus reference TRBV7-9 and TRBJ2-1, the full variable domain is DTGVSQNPRHKITKRGQNVTFRCDPISEHNRLYWYRQTLGQGPEFLTYFQNEAQLEKSRLLSDRFSAERPKGSFSTLEIQRTEQGDSAMYLCASSPLGTSGAHEQFFGPGTRLTVL.

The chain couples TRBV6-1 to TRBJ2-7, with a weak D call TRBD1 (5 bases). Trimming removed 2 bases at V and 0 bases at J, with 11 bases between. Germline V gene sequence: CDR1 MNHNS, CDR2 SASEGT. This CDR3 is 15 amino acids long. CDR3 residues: CASSESRASSYEQYF. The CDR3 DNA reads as TGTGCCAGCAGTGAATCCAGGGCGAGCTCCTACGAGCAGTACTTC.

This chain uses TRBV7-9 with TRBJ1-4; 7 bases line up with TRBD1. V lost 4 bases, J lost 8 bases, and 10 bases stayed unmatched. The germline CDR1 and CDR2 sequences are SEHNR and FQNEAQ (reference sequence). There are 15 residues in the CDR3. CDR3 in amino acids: CASSYDRVRFEKLFF. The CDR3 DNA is TGTGCCAGCAGCTACGACAGGGTTCGGTTCGAAAAACTGTTTTTT.

CDR3 nucleotides: TGCAGCGTCCGGACAGGCTTGCACAATCAGCCCCAGCATTTT. Encoded protein: CSVRTGLHNQPQHF. The V call is TRBV29-1, the J call TRBJ1-5, with 7 bases fitting TRBD1. The J segment lost 3 bases and the V segment lost 6 bases, leaving 8 bases of the junction unmatched. The germline V gene encodes CDR1 SQVTM and CDR2 ANQGSEA. The CDR3 is made up of 14 amino acids. The full variable domain, its missing parts supplied by reference TRBV29-1 and TRBJ1-5, is SAVISQKPSRDICQRGTSLTIQCQVDSQVTMMFWYRQQPGQSLTLIATANQGSEATYESGFVIDKFPISRPNLTFSTLTVSNMSPEDSSIYLCSVRTGLHNQPQHFGDGTRLSIL.

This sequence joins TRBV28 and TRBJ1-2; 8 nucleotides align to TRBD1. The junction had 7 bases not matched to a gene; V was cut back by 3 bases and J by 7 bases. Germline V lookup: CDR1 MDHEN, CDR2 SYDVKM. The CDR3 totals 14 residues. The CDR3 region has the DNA TGTGCCAGCAGTTTTGCAGGGGGCAGTCCTGGCTACACCTTC. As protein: CASSFAGGSPGYTF.

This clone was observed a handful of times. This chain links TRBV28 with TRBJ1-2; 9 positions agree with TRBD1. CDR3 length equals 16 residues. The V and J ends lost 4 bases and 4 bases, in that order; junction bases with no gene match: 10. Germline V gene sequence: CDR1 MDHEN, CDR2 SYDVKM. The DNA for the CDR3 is TGTGCCAGCAGTTCTCCTACAGGGGGCGCTTCCTATGGCTACACCTTC. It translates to CASSSPTGGASYGYTF.

CDR3 DNA sequence: TGTGCCAGCAGGAGGACAGGGGAATATCAGCCCCAGCATTTT. Its protein is CASRRTGEYQPQHF. The rearrangement joins TRBV2 to TRBJ1-5, with TRBD1 identical over 9 bases. Losses at the gene ends were 6 bases for V and 5 bases for J; bases not matched to a gene: 5. The CDR3 has 14 residues. Germline CDR1 SNHLY, CDR2 FYNNEI.

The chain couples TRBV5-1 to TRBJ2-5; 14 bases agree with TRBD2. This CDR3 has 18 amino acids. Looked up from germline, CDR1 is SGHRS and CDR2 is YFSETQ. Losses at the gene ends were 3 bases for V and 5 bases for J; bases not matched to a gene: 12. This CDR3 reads CASSSGLAGVRSSETQYF. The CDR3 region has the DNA TGCGCCAGCAGCTCGGGACTAGCGGGAGTGCGGTCTTCGGAGACCCAGTACTTC.

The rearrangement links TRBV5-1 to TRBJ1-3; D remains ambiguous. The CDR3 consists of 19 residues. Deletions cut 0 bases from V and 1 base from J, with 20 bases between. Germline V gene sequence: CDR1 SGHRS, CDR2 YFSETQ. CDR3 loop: CASSLGEAIRIKSGNTIYF. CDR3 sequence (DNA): TGCGCCAGCAGCTTGGGAGAAGCAATACGTATAAAATCTGGAAACACCATATATTTT.

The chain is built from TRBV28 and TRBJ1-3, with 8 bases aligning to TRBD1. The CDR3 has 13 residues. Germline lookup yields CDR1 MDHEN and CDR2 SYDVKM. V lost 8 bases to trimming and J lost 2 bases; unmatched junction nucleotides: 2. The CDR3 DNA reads TGTGCCAGCTTGACAGGGGCTGGAAACACCATATATTTT. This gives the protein CASLTGAGNTIYF.

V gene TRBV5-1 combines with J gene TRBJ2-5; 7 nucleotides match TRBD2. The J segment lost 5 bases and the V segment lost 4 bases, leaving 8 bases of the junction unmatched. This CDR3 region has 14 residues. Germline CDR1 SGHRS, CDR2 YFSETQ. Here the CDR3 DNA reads TGCGCCAGCAGCCGGACTAGTATCGAGGAGACCCAGTACTTC. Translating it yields CASSRTSIEETQYF.

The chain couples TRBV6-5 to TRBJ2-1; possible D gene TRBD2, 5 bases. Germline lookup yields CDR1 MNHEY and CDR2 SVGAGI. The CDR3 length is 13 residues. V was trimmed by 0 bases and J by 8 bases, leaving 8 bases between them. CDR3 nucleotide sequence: TGTGCCAGCAGTTACTCCCGAGGGCATGAGCAGTTCTTC. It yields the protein CASSYSRGHEQFF.

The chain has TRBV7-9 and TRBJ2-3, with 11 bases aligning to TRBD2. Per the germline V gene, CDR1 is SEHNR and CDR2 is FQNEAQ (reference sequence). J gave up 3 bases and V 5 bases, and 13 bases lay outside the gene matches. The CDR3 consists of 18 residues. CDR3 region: CASSLRRIAGGRTDTQYF. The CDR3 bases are TGTGCCAGCAGCCTTAGAAGGATAGCGGGAGGGCGGACAGATACGCAGTATTTT.